Below are 9 T cell receptor beta chains sequenced from a single sample in a study of blood T cell repertoires in COVID-19. Using immunoSEQ multiplex PCR, the repertoire was profiled, and TCRdb retains in-frame clones only, with some absent. The sample lists about 110,000 clones, 80% to 90% occurring once. The specimen sequenced was peripheral blood. Source of these receptors: a woman aged 55-75 years with acute or convalescent COVID-19.

This clone has ten or more counts. The V call is TRBV28, the J call TRBJ1-2; D gene unclear. V was clipped by 6 bases and J by 7 bases, with 15 bases between them. Per germline, CDR1 MDHEN and CDR2 SYDVKM. CDR3 length equals 13 residues. In DNA form, the CDR3 reads TGTGCCAGCAGGACCGTCACCCGGGGTGGCTACACCTTC. Its translation: CASRTVTRGGYTF.

This chain joins TRBV5-1 and TRBJ1-2; TRBD1 is a possible D gene (6 bases). From germline, CDR1 is SGHRS and CDR2 YFSETQ. The CDR3 runs 12 residues. Trimming stripped 1 base from V and 8 bases from J, with 9 bases between. The CDR3 loop is CASSLIRGGYTF. The CDR3 region has the DNA TGCGCCAGCAGCTTGATCAGGGGAGGCTACACCTTC.

This clone has only one observation. The chain is built from TRBV6-2 or TRBV6-3 and TRBJ2-1, with 10 bases that match TRBD1. Losses at the gene ends were 6 bases for V and 2 bases for J; bases not matched to a gene: 4. CDR1 MNHEY and CDR2 SVGEGT come from the germline V gene. This CDR3 spans 15 amino acids. The DNA of the CDR3 is TGTGCCAGCAGCCCCGGGACAGGGGCCTACAATGAGCAGTTCTTC. This translates into CASSPGTGAYNEQFF.

The chain employs TRBV10-3 and TRBJ2-1; possibly TRBD1 for D (6 bases). Germline V gene data show CDR1 as ENHRY and CDR2 as SYGVKD. The V end lost 2 bases, the J end lost 5 bases, and 22 bases lay between the germline ends. The length of the CDR3 is 18 residues. In nucleotides, the CDR3 is TGTGCCATCAGTGAGCACACGGAAACAGGGCCGACGGACAATGAGCAGTTCTTC. It specifies CAISEHTETGPTDNEQFF.

The chain has TRBV7-2 and TRBJ2-7; no clear D. Trimming took 1 base from V and 0 from J, leaving 7 bases between them. In germline, CDR1 is SGHTA, CDR2 FQGNSA. CDR3 length: 14 amino acids. The CDR3 DNA sequence: TGTGCCAGCAGCTTAGGAGTAAACTCCTACGAGCAGTACTTC. Protein product: CASSLGVNSYEQYF.

This chain connects TRBV7-2 to TRBJ2-7; 13 bases line up with TRBD2. J lost 3 bases, V lost 2 bases, and 10 bases had no gene match. The CDR3 loop spans 18 amino acids. Germline-derived CDR1 and CDR2 are SGHTA and FQGNSA. For the CDR3, the DNA is TGTGCCAGCAGCTTAAGGACTAGCGGGGGTGCTGATGGCTACGAGCAGTACTTC. This translates into CASSLRTSGGADGYEQYF.

The rearrangement links TRBV5-5 to TRBJ2-2; unclear D gene. Germline-derived CDR1 and CDR2 are SGHKS and YYEKEE (reference sequence). The CDR3 loop spans 15 amino acids. V lost 0 bases and J lost 2, with 8 bases in between. DNA for the CDR3: TGTGCCAGCAGCTTGGAGCAGGAAAACACCGGGGAGCTGTTTTTT. Its translation: CASSLEQENTGELFF.

This chain connects TRBV5-1 to TRBJ2-7; a weak D match, TRBD2 (5 bases). Looked up from germline, CDR1 is SGHRS and CDR2 is YFSETQ. This CDR3 comprises 12 residues. Trimming pared 4 bases from V and 4 bases from J, leaving 9 bases between. The CDR3 here is CASSLTGYEQYF. CDR3 DNA: TGCGCCAGCAGCCTGACGGGGTACGAGCAGTACTTC. The variable domain in full, completed from reference TRBV5-1 and TRBJ2-7, reads KAGVTQTPRYLIKTRGQQVTLSCSPISGHRSVSWYQQTPGQGLQFLFEYFSETQRNKGNFPGRFSGRQFSNSRSEMNVSTLELGDSALYLCASSLTGYEQYFGPGTRLTVT.

The chain couples TRBV6-1 to TRBJ1-2, with D perhaps TRBD1 (6 bases). CDR1 and CDR2 (germline): MNHNS, SASEGT. V was clipped by 1 base and J by 3 bases, with 9 bases between them. This CDR3 comprises 14 residues. CDR3 sequence reads: CASSEGGQDYGYTF. The CDR3 bases are TGTGCCAGCAGTGAAGGGGGGCAGGACTATGGCTACACCTTC.